The clone carrying this T cell receptor (beta chain) was seen just once. Methods used by the authors: Counts of nucleated cells, estimated from reference gene primer amplification, were obtained. TCRdb keeps only in-frame clones here, not all; method: immunoSEQ multiplex PCR. The DNA gave D and trimming, while V, J and clone size come from that table. This repertoire shows 230,000 or so clones, roughly 89% found once; its top ten account for approximately 2.1%. This sample is part of a study of blood T cell repertoires in COVID-19. Across the whole study: Acute-phase and convalescent COVID-19 samples originated in the United States, Italy and Spain. PBMCs, B-cell-depleted T cells, or T cells were the source of the cDNA or gDNA that made up the material.

The J segment lost 4 bases and the V segment lost 4 bases, leaving 10 bases of the junction unmatched. Germline values: CDR1 SGHKS, CDR2 YYEKEE (reference sequence). The CDR3 is 15 residues long. The sample consisted of peripheral blood. This sequence was found in a woman in her sixties or seventies with COVID-19, enrolled during active disease. The chain uses TRBV5-5 and TRBJ2-7, with 8 bases that match TRBD2. CDR3 sequence (DNA): TGTGCCAGCAGCCGCCTAGCAGCGGGGGAATACGAGCAGTACTTC. Its translation: CASSRLAAGEYEQYF.